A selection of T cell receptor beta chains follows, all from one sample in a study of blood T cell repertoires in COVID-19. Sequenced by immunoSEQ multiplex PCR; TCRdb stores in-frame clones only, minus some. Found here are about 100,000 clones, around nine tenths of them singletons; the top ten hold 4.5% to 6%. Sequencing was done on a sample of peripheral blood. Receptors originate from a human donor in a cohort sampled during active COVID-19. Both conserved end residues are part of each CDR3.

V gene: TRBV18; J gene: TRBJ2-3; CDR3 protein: CASSPMRQGTYTQYF
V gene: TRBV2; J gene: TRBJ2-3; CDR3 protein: CASRPQGARDTQYF
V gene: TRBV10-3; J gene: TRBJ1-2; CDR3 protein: CAISPDSIYYGYTF
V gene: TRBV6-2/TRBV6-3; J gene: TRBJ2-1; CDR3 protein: CASSYPNEQFF
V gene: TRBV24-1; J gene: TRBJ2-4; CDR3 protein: CATSDEGAEGTKNIQYF
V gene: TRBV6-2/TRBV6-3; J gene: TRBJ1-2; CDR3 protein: CASCLGLARSSNYGYTF
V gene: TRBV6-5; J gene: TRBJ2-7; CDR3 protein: CASTAPGLANHEQYF
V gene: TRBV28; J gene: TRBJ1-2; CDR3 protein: CASRINEGGYTF
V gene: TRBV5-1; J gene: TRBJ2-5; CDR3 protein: CASSLAGGIEETQYF
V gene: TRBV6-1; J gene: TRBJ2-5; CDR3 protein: CASSEVLQETQYF
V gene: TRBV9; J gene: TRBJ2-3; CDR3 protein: CASSVEAGVSTDTQYF
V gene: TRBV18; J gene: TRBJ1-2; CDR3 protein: CASSRQGSQGTF
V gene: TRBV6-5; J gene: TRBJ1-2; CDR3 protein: CASTSPRTGNYGYTF
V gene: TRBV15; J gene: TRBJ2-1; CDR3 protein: CATSRAPDRYLTEQFF
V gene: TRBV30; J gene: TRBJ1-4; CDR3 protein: CAWSSRVYSNPTNEKLFF